The TCR beta chain under discussion was sequenced for a study of Ad26.COV2.S vaccination and SARS-CoV-2 variants. Study-level information: It was the COV1001 Ad26.COV2.S trial arm that included the donor.

The CDR3 is made up of 14 amino acids. V dropped 1 base and J dropped 5 bases, with 12 bases sitting between them. Clones were read by immunoSEQ multiplex PCR, and TCRdb kept only the in-frame ones, dropping some. The repertoire holds around 400,000 clones, with around four fifths as singletons. This sample's treatment: roughly 18 received Ad26.COV2.S at low or high dose, single or two shots; 5 received placebo; per-sample allocation not given. Vaccine and placebo recipients were sampled on day 63 after the first injection. The sample consisted of peripheral blood, taken in a trial of Ad26.COV2.S vaccine versus placebo. The sequence derives from a person between 18 and 60 years old who received the Ad26.COV2.S COVID-19 vaccine or a placebo. The gene calls are TRBV5-7 and TRBJ1-2, with no clear D. TRBV5-7 is identified as an open reading frame with a role that is uncertain. CDR3 residues: CASSLCDPDYGYTF. CDR3 nucleotide sequence: TGTGCCAGCAGCTTGTGTGATCCAGATTATGGCTACACCTTC.